A single sample is the source of the 19 T cell receptor beta chains below, sequenced in a study of cytomegalovirus exposure and HLA in healthy donors. The PCR used 60 Vbeta and 13 Jbeta primers. Here immunoSEQ multiplex PCR was the method, and the copy in TCRdb shows in-frame clones only, minus some. The sample carries about 300,000 clones, about nine tenths recorded once. The sequenced sample was PBMCs. All receptors derive from a man aged 40-50 years in good health and CMV-seropositive.

This sequence joins TRBV4-1 and TRBJ1-1, with D tentatively TRBD1 (5 bases). Germline values: CDR1 MGHRA, CDR2 YSYEKL. V was pared by 1 base and J by 0 bases, with 12 bases between. This CDR3 contains 16 residues. Written as DNA, the CDR3 is TGCGCCAGCAGCCAAGCGGGGGGTTACATGAACACTGAAGCTTTCTTT. Amino acid sequence: CASSQAGGYMNTEAFF.

The J gene is TRBJ2-1, the V gene TRBV19; D may be TRBD1 (6 bases). V lost 5 bases and J 3 bases, leaving 11 bases between the germline ends. The CDR3 has 14 amino acids. Germline lookup yields CDR1 LNHDA and CDR2 SQIVND (reference sequence). DNA of the CDR3: TGTGCCAGTAGTCCCTGGACAGACTACAATGAGCAGTTCTTC. This codes for CASSPWTDYNEQFF.

For this clone: The sample holds other DNA sequences that translate to the same CDR3. This rearrangement joins TRBV5-1 to TRBJ2-3; D ambiguous. Per the germline V gene, CDR1 is SGHRS and CDR2 is YFSETQ. The ends were cut back, 0 bases at V and 0 bases at J, with 5 bases in the middle. The CDR3 spans 14 residues. CDR3 residues: CASSLETSTDTQYF. DNA of the CDR3: TGCGCCAGCAGCTTGGAGACTAGCACAGATACGCAGTATTTT. Complete variable domain (other parts from reference TRBV5-1 and TRBJ2-3): KAGVTQTPRYLIKTRGQQVTLSCSPISGHRSVSWYQQTPGQGLQFLFEYFSETQRNKGNFPGRFSGRQFSNSRSEMNVSTLELGDSALYLCASSLETSTDTQYFGPGTRLTVL.

This chain connects TRBV6-5 to TRBJ2-5, with 8 bases aligning to TRBD2. The end of the DNA aligns better with TRBJ2-7, so the J call may be wrong. Germline CDR1 is MNHEY and CDR2 is SVGAGI. The CDR3 length is 14 residues. CDR3 in amino acids: CASTPGGIGYEQYF. The CDR3 DNA reads TGTGCCAGCACTCCGGGAGGGATTGGCTACGAGCAGTACTTC.

This clone was detected only once. The chain recombines TRBV5-4 with TRBJ2-3, with D perhaps TRBD2 (5 bases). V shed 7 bases and J shed 0 bases, with 12 bases lying between them. CDR3 size: 14 residues. Germline V gives CDR1 SGHNT, CDR2 YYREEE (reference sequence). CDR3 coding DNA: TGTGCCAGCCACAGCGGCCCCAGCACAGATACGCAGTATTTT. It encodes CASHSGPSTDTQYF.

The chain has TRBV6-4 and TRBJ2-7, with TRBD2 matching over 8 bases. Germline assignment: CDR1 MRHNA and CDR2 SNTAGT. The CDR3 extends over 16 amino acids. V dropped 0 bases and J dropped 5; count of bases not matched to a gene: 9. The CDR3 nucleotides read TGTGCCAGCAGTGACTCTTGGCTAGCGGGTTATGACGAGCAGTACTTC. Amino acid sequence: CASSDSWLAGYDEQYF.

This clone was detected only once. J is TRBJ1-4 and V is TRBV6-1; maybe TRBD1 (6 bases). The CDR3 is 16 residues long. Trimming took off 2 bases at V and 4 bases at J, with 14 bases between the two ends. Per the germline V gene, CDR1 is MNHNS and CDR2 is SASEGT. This chain's CDR3 is CASSETGRTFNEKLFF. The CDR3 nucleotides are TGTGCCAGCAGTGAAACAGGGAGAACCTTTAATGAAAAACTGTTTTTT.

The CDR3 protein is CASSVRGLPKETQYF. DNA of the CDR3: TGTGCCAGCAGCGTCAGAGGGCTCCCCAAAGAGACCCAGTACTTC. The chain couples TRBV9 to TRBJ2-5; perhaps TRBD2 as D (5 bases). CDR3 length equals 15 residues. Trimming took off 2 bases at V and 3 bases at J, with 14 bases between the two ends. The germline CDR1 and CDR2 sequences are SGDLS and YYNGEE. The variable domain in full, with the rest retrieved from reference TRBV9 and TRBJ2-5, is DSGVTQTPKHLITATGQRVTLRCSPRSGDLSVYWYQQSLDQGLQFLIQYYNGEERAKGNILERFSAQQFPDLHSELNLSSLELGDSALYFCASSVRGLPKETQYFGPGTRLLVL.

This chain links TRBV28 with TRBJ1-2, with D maybe TRBD1 (6 bases). In germline, CDR1 is MDHEN, CDR2 SYDVKM. This CDR3 contains 14 residues. Between the trimmed V and J ends, which lost 3 bases and 4 bases, there was a span of 12 bases. DNA for the CDR3: TGTGCCAGCAGTTTCGGGGGGGGCACCTATGGCTACACCTTC. The encoded protein is CASSFGGGTYGYTF.

The chain uses TRBV7-2 and TRBJ2-1; D may be TRBD2 (5 bases). The germline V gene has CDR1 SGHTA and CDR2 FQGNSA. The CDR3 is 16 residues long. V lost 7 bases and J lost 3, with 19 bases in between. The CDR3 nucleotides read TGTGCCAGCACCCACCGCAGGACTTCCTTCTACAATGAGCAGTTCTTC. Translation gives CASTHRRTSFYNEQFF. Drawing the rest from reference TRBV7-2 and TRBJ2-1, the complete variable domain is GAGVSQSPSNKVTEKGKDVELRCDPISGHTALYWYRQSLGQGLEFLIYFQGNSAPDKSGLPSDRFSAERTGGSVSTLTIQRTQQEDSAVYLCASTHRRTSFYNEQFFGPGTRLTVL.

This clone was detected a few times. The chain recombines TRBV7-2 with TRBJ2-5; a possible D gene is TRBD1 (6 bases). Trimming pared 7 bases from V and 5 bases from J, leaving 14 bases between. This CDR3 comprises 13 residues. Germline V gene data show CDR1 as SGHTA and CDR2 as FQGNSA. The CDR3 nucleotides are TGTGCCAGCAAATCAGGGGCTGGGGAGACCCAGTACTTC. This codes for CASKSGAGETQYF.

The rearrangement links TRBV19 to TRBJ2-3; 13 bases agree with TRBD2. Germline V gene lookup returns CDR1 LNHDA and CDR2 SQIVND (reference sequence). The CDR3 is 18 residues long. The V and J ends lost 5 bases and 0 bases, in that order; junction bases with no gene match: 8. CDR3 sequence: CASSGGTSGTPSTDTQYF. CDR3 bases: TGTGCCAGTAGTGGCGGGACTAGCGGGACGCCTAGCACAGATACGCAGTATTTT. The entire variable domain, with the rest obtained from reference TRBV19 and TRBJ2-3, is as follows: DGGITQSPKYLFRKEGQNVTLSCEQNLNHDAMYWYRQDPGQGLRLIYYSQIVNDFQKGDIAEGYSVSREKKESFPLTVTSAQKNPTAFYLCASSGGTSGTPSTDTQYFGPGTRLTVL.

This chain connects TRBV4-1 to TRBJ2-3, with D unresolved. V was trimmed by 1 base and J by 4 bases, leaving 12 bases between them. CDR1 is MGHRA and CDR2 is YSYEKL in the germline V gene. CDR3 size: 15 residues. The CDR3 loop reads CASSQVRVLPDTQYF. The CDR3 DNA reads as TGCGCCAGCAGCCAAGTTCGAGTTCTTCCAGATACGCAGTATTTT.

The genes are TRBV10-1 and TRBJ2-5; D gene unclear. Germline lookup yields CDR1 WNHNN and CDR2 SYGVQD (reference sequence). The CDR3 runs to 12 residues. V lost 7 bases to trimming and J lost 1 base, with 7 bases between them. CDR3 coding DNA: TGCGCCAGCACATGTTTCCAAGAGACCCAGTACTTC. This codes for CASTCFQETQYF.

The V call is TRBV7-2, the J call TRBJ2-7; 14 bases match TRBD2. CDR3 length: 16 residues. Germline CDR1 and CDR2: SGHTA and FQGNSA. With 5 bases clipped from V and 4 bases from J, the junction kept 7 bases outside the gene matches. CDR3 nucleotides: TGTGCCAGCAGCATGCCCGGGACTAGCGGGAGTTACGAGCAGTACTTC. Amino acid sequence: CASSMPGTSGSYEQYF. Full variable domain (rest looked up from reference TRBV7-2 and TRBJ2-7): GAGVSQSPSNKVTEKGKDVELRCDPISGHTALYWYRQSLGQGLEFLIYFQGNSAPDKSGLPSDRFSAERTGGSVSTLTIQRTQQEDSAVYLCASSMPGTSGSYEQYFGPGTRLTVT.

The rearrangement uses TRBV4-2 and TRBJ2-1, with 7 bases that match TRBD2. V trimming: 4 bases; J trimming: 0 bases; junction bases outside the gene matches: 3. Germline loops: CDR1 LGHNA, CDR2 YNFKEQ. The CDR3 spans 15 residues. The CDR3: CASSPSGNSYNEQFF. The CDR3 DNA is TGTGCCAGCAGCCCGAGCGGGAACTCCTACAATGAGCAGTTCTTC.

V and J are TRBV4-3 and TRBJ2-7, with a possible D match to TRBD1 (5 bases). There are 14 residues in the CDR3. CDR1 LGHNA and CDR2 YSLEER come from the germline V gene. Between the trimmed V and J ends, which lost 1 base and 1 base, there was a span of 8 bases. CDR3 in amino acids: CASSQVGVSYEQYF. In DNA, the CDR3 is TGCGCCAGCAGCCAAGTAGGGGTTTCCTACGAGCAGTACTTC.

The chain couples TRBV7-6 to TRBJ1-3; TRBD1 matches 7 bases. The germline V gene has CDR1 SGHVS and CDR2 FNYEAQ. This CDR3 contains 17 residues. J lost 1 base, V lost 0 bases, and 6 bases had no gene match. The CDR3 DNA reads as TGTGCCAGCAGCTTAGCGCAGGGACAGAGTTCTGGAAACACCATATATTTT. Translated, it gives CASSLAQGQSSGNTIYF. Full variable domain (remainder filled in from reference TRBV7-6 and TRBJ1-3): GAGVSQSPRYKVTKRGQDVALRCDPISGHVSLYWYRQALGQGPEFLTYFNYEAQQDKSGLPNDRFSAERPEGSISTLTIQRTEQRDSAMYRCASSLAQGQSSGNTIYFGEGSWLTVV.

The chain couples TRBV5-1 to TRBJ1-5; D might be TRBD1 (6 bases). The CDR3 length is 19 residues. Germline CDR1 SGHRS, CDR2 YFSETQ. Trimming cost V 0 bases and J 5 bases, with 24 bases left between them. The CDR3 nucleotides read TGCGCCAGCAGCTTGGCCGTTTGGACTGGTCACAGGGTGCATCAGCCCCAGCATTTT. Translating it yields CASSLAVWTGHRVHQPQHF.